This TCR beta chain came from a study of somatic mutations in cytotoxic T cells in rheumatoid arthritis. Turning to the study itself: Patient blood (around 30 ml EDTA) was taken immediately after diagnosis and before treatment.

Study conclusions and caveats: Between rheumatoid arthritis patients and age-matched healthy controls, CD8+ T-cell clonality showed no significant difference. TRBV07 appeared slightly underrepresented in the rheumatoid arthritis patients. That finding was not adjusted to account for multiple comparisons.

As concerns this clone: Its antigen is not known.

Flow cytometry was used to check the purity of CD4+ and CD8+ cells, which had been isolated by positive magnetic bead selection. This CDR3 contains 16 residues. V lost 5 bases to trimming and J lost 0 bases, with 16 bases between them. In germline, CDR1 is LNHDA, CDR2 SQIVND (reference sequence). Data came from immunoSEQ multiplex PCR; TCRdb stores just in-frame clones and leaves some out. The table has under 7,500 clones, 80% to 90% seen once. Sequencing input: CD8+ T cells sorted from blood. The clonotype was recovered from a woman between 70 and 85 years old with rheumatoid arthritis. The J gene is TRBJ1-2, the V gene TRBV19; D is perhaps TRBD1 (5 bases). This CDR3 reads CASSLLTVPANYGYTF. In DNA form, the CDR3 reads TGTGCCAGTAGTTTACTGACAGTCCCAGCTAACTATGGCTACACCTTC. The full variable domain, rest sourced from reference TRBV19 and TRBJ1-2, is DGGITQSPKYLFRKEGQNVTLSCEQNLNHDAMYWYRQDPGQGLRLIYYSQIVNDFQKGDIAEGYSVSREKKESFPLTVTSAQKNPTAFYLCASSLLTVPANYGYTFGSGTRLTVV.